Listed below are T cell receptor beta chains from one sample, sequenced in a study of shared T cell receptors in the human thymus. Profiling relied on immunoSEQ multiplex PCR, and the TCRdb table lists in-frame clones only, not all of them. The sample contains hundreds of thousands of clones, over 90% of which appear only once. Sequencing input: thymocytes. The receptors here all came from a human donor. The CDR3 runs from the conserved cysteine through the conserved F or W. The D gene is left open where the match is weak.

TRBJ2-1 TRBV11-3 TRBD2 TGTGCCAGCAGCTTCGGGCTAGCGGGCTACAATGAGCAGTTCTTC CASSFGLAGYNEQFF
TRBJ1-2 TRBV14 - TGTGCCAGCAGCCAAGATGGACTCAACTATGGCTACACCTTC CASSQDGLNYGYTF
TRBJ2-5 TRBV5-8 TRBD2 TGTGCCAGCAGCTTACCCGGGGGGCAAGAGACCCAGTACTTC CASSLPGGQETQYF
TRBJ1-1 TRBV15 - TGTGCCACCAGCAGAGAGGGGCGGGGTAACACTGAAGCTTTCTTT CATSREGRGNTEAFF
TRBJ2-3 TRBV11-1 - TGTGCCAGCAGCTTACCCAGCTTGCGCCCAGCACGGACCAATGGTACGCAGTATTTT CASSLPSLRPARTNGTQYF
TRBJ1-1 TRBV5-4 - TGTGCCAGCAGCTTGGTCGGGGTCACTGAAGCTTTCTTT CASSLVGVTEAFF
TRBJ2-7 TRBV27 TRBD1 TGTGCCAGCAGTTTCACAGGGGCCGGGAACCAGCCCCACGAGCAGTACTTC CASSFTGAGNQPHEQYF
TRBJ2-7 TRBV5-4 - TGTGCCAGCAGCTTGGGCCGCGCCTACGAGCAGTACTTC CASSLGRAYEQYF
TRBJ2-7 TRBV18 TRBD1 TGTGCCAGCTCACCATCAGGAAGAAGGGACAGAAGCTCCTACGAGCAGTACTTC CASSPSGRRDRSSYEQYF
TRBJ2-1 TRBV14 TRBD2 TGTGCCAGCAGCCAAGTTGCTAGCGGGAGCAATGAGCAGTTCTTC CASSQVASGSNEQFF
TRBJ1-1 TRBV5-1 - TGCGCCAGCAGCTTGGGGCACTCAAACACTGAAGCTTTCTTT CASSLGHSNTEAFF
TRBJ2-5 TRBV7-9 - TGTGCCAGCAGCTGGGGTAGCCAAGAGACCCAGTACTTC CASSWGSQETQYF
TRBJ1-4 TRBV9 - TGTGCCAGCAGCGTTGGGACGGCGTTTAATGAAAAACTGTTTTTT CASSVGTAFNEKLFF
TRBJ2-7 TRBV28 TRBD2 TGTGCCAGCACCTTGGGGCGGGAGGACTACGAGCAGTACTTC CASTLGREDYEQYF
TRBJ1-5 TRBV2 - TGTGCCAGCAGTGAACGGGGCTCGAGGAGCAATCAGCCCCAGCATTTT CASSERGSRSNQPQHF
TRBJ2-7 TRBV11-2 TRBD2 TGTGCCAGCAGCTTAGGTCCCCCAAATGAGCTAGCGGGAGTTCCGTACTTC CASSLGPPNELAGVPYF
TRBJ1-5 TRBV28 TRBD1 TGTGCCAGCAGACCACGGGGACAGCGGAATCAGCCCCAGCATTTT CASRPRGQRNQPQHF
TRBJ2-1 TRBV19 - TGTGCCAGTAGCCTGGGGGCGGAGGGGGATGAGCAGTTCTTC CASSLGAEGDEQFF
TRBJ2-1 TRBV10-1 TRBD1 TGCGCCAGCAGTGTCAGGGGGCACGATGAGCAGTTCTTC CASSVRGHDEQFF